This T cell receptor (beta chain) was recorded in a study of blood T cell repertoires in COVID-19. Overall study context: The United States, Italy and Spain provided the acute and convalescent COVID-19 samples.

CDR3 length: 15 amino acids. Germline V gives CDR1 LNHDA, CDR2 SQIVND (reference sequence). Losses at the gene ends were 4 bases for V and 3 bases for J; bases not matched to a gene: 5. In the authors' workflow: How many nucleated cells were present was estimated from reference gene primer amplification. Profiled with immunoSEQ multiplex PCR; TCRdb holds only in-frame clones, not every one. For V, J and clone size, that table is used; D and trimming come from the DNA. This table holds about 110,000 clones, 69% found once. The sequence derives from an elderly man with acute or convalescent COVID-19. The chain recombines TRBV19 with TRBJ2-1; TRBD2 aligns across 8 bases. The specimen sequenced was peripheral blood. This CDR3 reads CASSTGLADYNEQFF. The CDR3 nucleotides read TGTGCCAGTAGTACTGGACTAGCAGACTACAATGAGCAGTTCTTC. The variable domain in full, completed from reference TRBV19 and TRBJ2-1, reads DGGITQSPKYLFRKEGQNVTLSCEQNLNHDAMYWYRQDPGQGLRLIYYSQIVNDFQKGDIAEGYSVSREKKESFPLTVTSAQKNPTAFYLCASSTGLADYNEQFFGPGTRLTVL.